This T cell receptor (beta chain) is drawn from a study of immune evolution from preneoplasia to lung adenocarcinoma (dated by TCRdb to the early 2020s). Regarding the study in general: No AAH lesions showed HLA loss of heterozygosity, compared with 5.5% to 8% of AIS, more than 13% of MIA and around 30% of ADC lesions. TCR sequencing data were obtained from 51 patients. Resected precursor lesions (AAH, AIS, MIA) and invasive adenocarcinomas were compared against paired morphologically normal lung tissue. The overall cohort comprised 55 or so patients with pulmonary nodules who underwent surgical resection. The immune data were integrated with whole exome sequencing and methylation data from the same cohort of nodules. Sample size was based on specimen availability rather than a prior power calculation. POLYSOLVER was used to infer Class I HLA alleles from exome data, and LOHHLA was used to detect allele-specific HLA loss. According to the study, around 99 samples were used for TCR sequencing. The study used immune gene expression, TCR sequencing and multiplex immunofluorescence to profile the immune contexture of lung adenocarcinoma precursors and invasive adenocarcinoma. What the authors observed across the whole study: Because all patients were from Japan and China, applicability to Western populations was uncertain. Clonality was highest in normal lung, while later-stage lesions appeared to show lower clonality but higher T cell density and diversity. The findings rested on association rather than direct causation, and larger cohorts with long-term follow-up and longitudinal biopsies were considered necessary. Normal lung had the highest top T cell clone frequencies, which appeared to decline progressively from AAH through AIS, MIA and invasive adenocarcinoma. KRAS-mutant nodules showed the highest T cell clonality compared with EGFR-mutant or double wild-type lesions.

Using the immunoSEQ hsTCRbeta Kit, TCR beta CDR3 regions were sequenced from DNA. The study's processing was this. The ImmunoSEQ Analyzer was used to analyse the TCR sequencing data. T cell clonality was calculated on productive rearrangements as 1 minus Pielou's evenness. To measure T cell diversity, the inverse Simpson index was applied to productive templates. T cell density was TCR beta template counts normalized to usable DNA, estimated by amplifying and sequencing housekeeping genes. TCR metrics were compared across histologic stages using two-sided Kruskal-Wallis tests. The immuneACCESS repertoire file appears here via TCRdb, limited to in-frame rearrangements. These files lack a portion of the clones; in checked studies, under half of the deficit traces to unresolved V genes, and the cause of the others is not known. From that table come the V and J calls and clone size; the DNA was used to work out D and trimming. The sample contains about 5,900 clones, about four fifths of them found a single time. The top ten clones comprise under 9.5% of the sample.

A word on this clone: No cognate antigen has been identified for it. One base away there is no much larger clone; base qualities are not given.

Between about 2013 and 2018, the patients underwent resection in either Japan or China. Two lung cancer pathologists independently confirmed the histologic diagnosis of each case on H&E slides. Premalignant or tumor cells were enriched for nucleic acid extraction by macro-dissection performed after pathologic assessment. DNA was isolated from FFPE tissue using the AllPrep DNA/RNA FFPE Kit. CDR3 length: 13 amino acids, cysteine to phenylalanine. CDR3 DNA only is kept here, 39 bases in frame from base 1. Looking up the germline V gene yields CDR1 SNHLY and CDR2 FYNNEI. Cut back by 4 bases and 1 base, the V and J ends lie 4 bases apart.

Recombination joined TRBV2 with TRBJ2-2, with an unclear D gene assignment. The specimen sequenced was FFPE lung adenocarcinoma in situ tissue. According to the study, the label for this sample's cell subset or site signals: preinvasive adenocarcinoma in situ (AIS). The source is a donor aged 70 or over with lung adenocarcinoma. The DNA reads TGTGCCAGCAGTGCCGGGAACACCGGGGAGCTGTTTTTT. It specifies CASSAGNTGELFF.